Below, one T cell receptor beta chain is given with its context. Deletions cut 2 bases from V and 4 bases from J, with 8 bases between. This CDR3 is built from 13 residues. The germline V gene encodes CDR1 MDHEN and CDR2 SYDVKM. Libraries were prepared by immunoSEQ multiplex PCR; TCRdb keeps only in-frame clonotypes and omits some of them. The table lists around 200,000 clones, approximately 85% of them singletons, with approximately 5% in the top ten. This sample is drawn from a study of blood T cell repertoires in COVID-19. The chain uses TRBV28 and TRBJ1-2, with D hard to call. The receptor was derived from a man between 40 and 49 years old with acute COVID-19. Sequenced sample: PBMCs or T cells enriched from blood (not recorded which). CDR3 protein: CASSLGSRYGYTF. The CDR3 bases are TGTGCCAGCAGTTTAGGGAGCCGCTATGGCTACACCTTC.